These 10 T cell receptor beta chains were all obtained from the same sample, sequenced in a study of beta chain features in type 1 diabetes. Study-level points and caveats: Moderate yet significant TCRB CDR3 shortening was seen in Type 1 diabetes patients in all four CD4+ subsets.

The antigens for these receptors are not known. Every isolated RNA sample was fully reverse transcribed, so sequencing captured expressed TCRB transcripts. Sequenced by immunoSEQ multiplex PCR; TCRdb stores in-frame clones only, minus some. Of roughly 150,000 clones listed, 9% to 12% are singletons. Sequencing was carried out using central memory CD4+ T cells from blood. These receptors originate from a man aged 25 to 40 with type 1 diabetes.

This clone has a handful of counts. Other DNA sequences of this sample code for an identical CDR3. The CDR3 is CASSPRQGRDEKLFF. For the CDR3, the DNA is TGTGCCAGCTCACCACGACAGGGTCGCGATGAAAAACTGTTTTTT. V usage is TRBV18 and J usage is TRBJ1-4; TRBD1 agrees at 7 bases. In germline, CDR1 is KGHSH, CDR2 LQKENI. The ends lost 1 base at V and 6 bases at J; junction bases unmatched: 5. The CDR3 is 15 residues long.

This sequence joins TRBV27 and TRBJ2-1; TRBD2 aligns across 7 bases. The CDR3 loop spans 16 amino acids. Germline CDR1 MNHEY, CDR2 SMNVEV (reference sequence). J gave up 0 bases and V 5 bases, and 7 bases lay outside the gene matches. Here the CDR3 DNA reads TGTGCCAGCAGTCCTCCGGGACTAACCTCCTACAATGAGCAGTTCTTC. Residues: CASSPPGLTSYNEQFF.

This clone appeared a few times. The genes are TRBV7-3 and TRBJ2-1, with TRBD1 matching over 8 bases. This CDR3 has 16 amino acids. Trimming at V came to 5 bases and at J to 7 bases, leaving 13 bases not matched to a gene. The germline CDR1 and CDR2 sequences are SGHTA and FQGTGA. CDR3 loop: CASSRQTDRGRNEQFF. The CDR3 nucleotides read TGTGCCAGCAGCCGACAAACTGACAGGGGCCGAAATGAGCAGTTCTTC.

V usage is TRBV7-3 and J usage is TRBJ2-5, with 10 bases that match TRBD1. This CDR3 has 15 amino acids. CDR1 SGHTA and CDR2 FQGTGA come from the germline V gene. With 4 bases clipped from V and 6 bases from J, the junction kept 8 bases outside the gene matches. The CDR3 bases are TGTGCCAGCAGCTCGGGACAGGGGAGTGGCAAGACCCAGTACTTC. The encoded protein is CASSSGQGSGKTQYF.

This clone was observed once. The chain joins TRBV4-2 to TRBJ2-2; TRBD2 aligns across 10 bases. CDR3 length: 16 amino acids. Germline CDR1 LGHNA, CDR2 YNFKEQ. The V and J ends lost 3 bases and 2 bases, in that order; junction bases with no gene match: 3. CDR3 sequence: CASSHLAGDNTGELFF. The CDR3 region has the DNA TGTGCCAGCAGCCACCTAGCGGGAGACAACACCGGGGAGCTGTTTTTT.

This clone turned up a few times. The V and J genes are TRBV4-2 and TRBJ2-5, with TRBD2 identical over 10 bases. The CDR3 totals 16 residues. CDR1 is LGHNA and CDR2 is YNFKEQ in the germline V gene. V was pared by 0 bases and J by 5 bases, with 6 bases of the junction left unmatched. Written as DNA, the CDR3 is TGTGCCAGCAGCCAAGAATTACTAGCGGGGACGGAGACCCAGTACTTC. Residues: CASSQELLAGTETQYF.

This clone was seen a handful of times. CDR3: CASTRSTWDTQYF. The CDR3 DNA follows: TGTGCCAGTACCCGATCTACTTGGGATACGCAGTATTTT. The chain links TRBV19 to TRBJ2-3, with D unresolved. V was cut by 7 bases and J by 6 bases, with 14 bases left in between. Germline V lookup: CDR1 LNHDA, CDR2 SQIVND (reference sequence). CDR3 length: 13 residues.

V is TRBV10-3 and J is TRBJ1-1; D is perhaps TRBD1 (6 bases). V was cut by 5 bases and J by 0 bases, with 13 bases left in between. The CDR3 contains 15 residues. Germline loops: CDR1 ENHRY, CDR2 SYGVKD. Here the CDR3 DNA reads TGTGCCATCAGTAGCTCTGGACAGATGAACACTGAAGCTTTCTTT. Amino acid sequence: CAISSSGQMNTEAFF.

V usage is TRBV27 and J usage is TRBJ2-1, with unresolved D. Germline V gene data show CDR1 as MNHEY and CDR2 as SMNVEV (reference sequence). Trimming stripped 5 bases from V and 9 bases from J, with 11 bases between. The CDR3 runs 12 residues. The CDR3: CASSPRFGEQFF. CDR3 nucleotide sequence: TGTGCCAGCAGTCCGCGGTTTGGTGAGCAGTTCTTC.

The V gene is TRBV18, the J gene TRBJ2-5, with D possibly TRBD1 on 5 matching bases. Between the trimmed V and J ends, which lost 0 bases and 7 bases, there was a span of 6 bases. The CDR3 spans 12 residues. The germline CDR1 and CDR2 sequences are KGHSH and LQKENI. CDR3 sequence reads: CASSPPGATQYF. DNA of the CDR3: TGTGCCAGCTCACCACCAGGGGCGACCCAGTACTTC.